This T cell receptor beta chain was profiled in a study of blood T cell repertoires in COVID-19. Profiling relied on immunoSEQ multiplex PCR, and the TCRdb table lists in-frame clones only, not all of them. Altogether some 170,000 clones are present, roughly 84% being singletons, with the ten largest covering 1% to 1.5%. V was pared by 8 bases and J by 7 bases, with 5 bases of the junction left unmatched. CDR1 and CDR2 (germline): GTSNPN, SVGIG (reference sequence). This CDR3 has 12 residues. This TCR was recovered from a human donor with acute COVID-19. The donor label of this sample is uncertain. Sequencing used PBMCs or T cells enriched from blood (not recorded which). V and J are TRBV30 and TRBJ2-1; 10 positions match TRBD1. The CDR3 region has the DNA TGTGCCAGGGGACAGGGGTTGAATGAGCAGTTCTTC. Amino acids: CARGQGLNEQFF.